The 18 T cell receptor beta chains reported below all come from one sample, sequenced in a study of T cells after yellow fever vaccination. TCRdb reprocessed the 5' RACE reads with MiXCR, giving one entry per CDR3 protein. The sample gives 450,000 to 600,000 distinct CDR3 sequences, roughly 17% of which show up once; roughly 17% is in the top ten. This specimen was PBMCs, taken about 5 days after the first yellow fever vaccination. These receptors originate from a man between 18 and 35 years old who received the YFV17D yellow fever vaccine.

CDR3 sequence: CASSGTGTRVMEQYF. CDR3 DNA: TGTGCCAGCAGCGGGACCGGGACCAGGGTTATGGAGCAGTATTTT. The rearrangement links TRBV7-2 to TRBJ2-3, with D perhaps assigned TRBD1 or TRBD2 (5 bases each). V lost 5 bases, J lost 11 bases, and 23 bases lay in between. This CDR3 region has 15 residues. Germline V gene data show CDR1 as SGHTA and CDR2 as FQGNSA. The full variable domain, rest sourced from reference TRBV7-2 and TRBJ2-3, is GAGVSQSPSNKVTEKGKDVELRCDPISGHTALYWYRQSLGQGLEFLIYFQGNSAPDKSGLPSDRFSAERTGGSVSTLTIQRTQQEDSAVYLCASSGTGTRVMEQYFGPGTRLTVL.

V usage is TRBV10-3 and J usage is TRBJ2-7, with D possibly matching TRBD2 (7 bases). Germline loops: CDR1 ENHRY, CDR2 SYGVKD. This CDR3 has 15 amino acids. V lost 7 bases, J lost 4 bases, and 20 bases lay in between. CDR3 region: CAIIDLAGATYEQYV. The CDR3 DNA is TGTGCCATCATAGACCTGGCGGGGGCTACTTACGAGCAGTACGTC.

This clonotype was observed a few times. J is TRBJ1-5 and V is TRBV6-1, with a tentative D call TRBD1 (6 bases). In germline, CDR1 is MNHNS, CDR2 SASEGT. The CDR3 is 13 residues long. V gave up 8 bases and J gave up 6 bases, with 14 bases separating them. The CDR3 here is CASSRLGAQPQHF. CDR3 coding DNA: TGTGCCAGCTCGAGGCTGGGGGCTCAGCCCCAGCATTTT.

The chain has TRBV11-2 and TRBJ2-3, with 9 bases matching TRBD2. Germline CDR1 reads SGHAT; CDR2 reads FQNNGV. The CDR3 sequence is 16 residues long. Trimming removed 5 bases from V and 3 bases from J; junction bases left unmatched: 9. The CDR3 DNA is TGTGCCAGCAGCAGGGGGGGGGGACTAGCAACAGATACGCAGTATTTT. Its protein is CASSRGGGLATDTQYF.

This rearrangement joins TRBV5-5 to TRBJ1-6; tentatively, D is TRBD1 (6 bases). V was pared by 4 bases and J by 9 bases, with 11 bases between. The CDR3 covers 13 residues. Germline assignment: CDR1 SGHKS and CDR2 YYEKEE (reference sequence). This CDR3 is CASSLTRGSPLHF. The DNA of the CDR3 is TGTGCCAGCAGCCTTACCAGGGGTTCACCCCTCCACTTT.

The chain links TRBV7-2 to TRBJ2-7; 7 bases fit TRBD1. The V and J ends lost 2 bases and 3 bases, in that order; junction bases with no gene match: 4. Germline CDR1 SGHTA, CDR2 FQGNSA. The CDR3 spans 14 residues. The CDR3 DNA is TGTGCCAGCAGCTTACAGGACAGGTTCTACGAGCAGTACGTC. This sequence encodes CASSLQDRFYEQYV.

The CDR3 DNA reads TGCAGTGCTAGACCCCGGGGGCGAGGGGATGAGCAGTTCTTC. Protein sequence: CSARPRGRGDEQFF. V is TRBV20-1 and J is TRBJ2-1; D possibly matches TRBD1 or TRBD2 (6 bases each). V lost 2 bases to trimming and J lost 8 bases, with 16 bases between them. Per germline, CDR1 DFQATT and CDR2 SNEGSKA (reference sequence). CDR3 size: 14 residues.

The chain links TRBV10-3 to TRBJ2-1; D is undetermined. V was clipped by 10 bases and J by 2 bases, with 15 bases between them. The V gene's germline CDR1 is ENHRY and CDR2 SYGVKD. The CDR3 consists of 14 residues. CDR3 nucleotide sequence: TGTGCCACCTCCGACCCGTTGGCCTACAATGAGCAGTTCTTC. This encodes CATSDPLAYNEQFF.

This clonotype was detected only a few times. The gene calls are TRBV4-1 and TRBJ2-1, with 10 bases that match TRBD1. CDR1 and CDR2 (germline): MGHRA, YSYEKL. V gave up 1 base and J gave up 8 bases; unmatched junction bases: 5. This CDR3 comprises 15 residues. CDR3 in DNA: TGCGCCAGCAGCCAAGCCGGGACAGGGGTCGATGAGCAGTTCTTC. It is translated as CASSQAGTGVDEQFF.

A few counts support this clonotype. The chain joins TRBV7-8 to TRBJ1-2; 8 bases map to TRBD1. Germline-derived CDR1 and CDR2 are SGHVS and FQNEAQ. Losses at the gene ends were 6 bases for V and 3 bases for J; bases not matched to a gene: 3. The CDR3 is 13 amino acids. Here the CDR3 reads CASRQGQDYGYTF. In DNA form, the CDR3 reads TGTGCCAGCAGACAGGGACAGGACTATGGCTACACCTTC.

The chain couples TRBV2 to TRBJ1-2, with 7 positions matching TRBD1. Germline V gives CDR1 SNHLY, CDR2 FYNNEI. With 8 bases clipped from V and 8 bases from J, the junction kept 11 bases outside the gene matches. CDR3 length: 13 amino acids. CDR3 sequence: CASRYEGAPGYTF. The CDR3 bases are TGTGCCAGCCGCTATGAGGGGGCGCCAGGCTACACCTTC.

The chain uses TRBV18 and TRBJ2-5; D not certain. Germline values: CDR1 KGHSH, CDR2 LQKENI. This CDR3 has 12 amino acids. V was cut by 3 bases and J by 4 bases, with 6 bases left in between. The CDR3 here is CASSPSAETQYF. The CDR3 DNA reads as TGTGCCAGCTCACCCTCAGCAGAGACCCAGTACTTC.

The rearrangement links TRBV29-1 to TRBJ2-7, with 8 bases aligning to TRBD1. V gave up 0 bases and J gave up 2 bases; unmatched junction bases: 9. The CDR3 is 16 residues long. Germline values: CDR1 SQVTM, CDR2 ANQGSEA. DNA for the CDR3: TGCAGCGTTGAAGATAGTCGGACAGGGTTAGCCTACGAGCAGTACTTC. Translating it yields CSVEDSRTGLAYEQYF.

This rearrangement joins TRBV20-1 to TRBJ1-6; TRBD1 is a possible D gene (6 bases). Per germline, CDR1 DFQATT and CDR2 SNEGSKA (reference sequence). The CDR3 is made up of 16 amino acids. The ends were cut back, 3 bases at V and 9 bases at J, with 21 bases in the middle. CDR3 loop: CSARTAGTLGSSPLHF. The CDR3 bases are TGCAGTGCTAGGACGGCAGGGACATTAGGTAGTTCACCCCTCCACTTT.

This clonotype came up a few times. V is TRBV7-2 and J is TRBJ1-3; possibly TRBD1 for D (5 bases). V lost 2 bases, J lost 3 bases, and 11 bases lay in between. Per germline, CDR1 SGHTA and CDR2 FQGNSA. The CDR3 sequence is 15 residues long. The CDR3 coding sequence is TGTGCCAGCAGCTTATATCCAGGGCTTGGAAACACCATATATTTT. It specifies CASSLYPGLGNTIYF.

The sample holds a few counts of this clonotype. V gene TRBV29-1 combines with J gene TRBJ2-5; TRBD2 aligns across 7 bases. CDR1 is SQVTM, CDR2 ANQGSEA, per germline. CDR3 length equals 13 residues. The chain's CDR3 is CNIVVGGKETQYF. The CDR3 DNA reads TGCAACATCGTCGTGGGAGGGAAGGAGACCCAGTACTTC.

The J gene is TRBJ2-1, the V gene TRBV20-1, with 11 positions matching TRBD2. V was pared by 5 bases and J by 6 bases, with 9 bases of the junction left unmatched. From germline, CDR1 is DFQATT and CDR2 SNEGSKA (reference sequence). The CDR3 has 15 residues. The CDR3 region has the DNA TGCAGTGCTCGTAGGGGGACTAGCGGTATCAATGAGCAGTTCTTC. Amino acid sequence: CSARRGTSGINEQFF.

This clonotype was counted only a few times. The DNA of the CDR3 is TGCGCCAGCAGCCAAGAACCCCGGGGACTAGCGGGGGCACGGGATGAGCAGTTCTTC. Encoded protein: CASSQEPRGLAGARDEQFF. The chain links TRBV4-3 to TRBJ2-1; 14 bases are shared with TRBD2. V shed 0 bases and J 8 bases; nucleotides not matched to a gene: 12. Germline V gene lookup returns CDR1 LGHNA and CDR2 YSLEER. The CDR3 has 19 amino acids.